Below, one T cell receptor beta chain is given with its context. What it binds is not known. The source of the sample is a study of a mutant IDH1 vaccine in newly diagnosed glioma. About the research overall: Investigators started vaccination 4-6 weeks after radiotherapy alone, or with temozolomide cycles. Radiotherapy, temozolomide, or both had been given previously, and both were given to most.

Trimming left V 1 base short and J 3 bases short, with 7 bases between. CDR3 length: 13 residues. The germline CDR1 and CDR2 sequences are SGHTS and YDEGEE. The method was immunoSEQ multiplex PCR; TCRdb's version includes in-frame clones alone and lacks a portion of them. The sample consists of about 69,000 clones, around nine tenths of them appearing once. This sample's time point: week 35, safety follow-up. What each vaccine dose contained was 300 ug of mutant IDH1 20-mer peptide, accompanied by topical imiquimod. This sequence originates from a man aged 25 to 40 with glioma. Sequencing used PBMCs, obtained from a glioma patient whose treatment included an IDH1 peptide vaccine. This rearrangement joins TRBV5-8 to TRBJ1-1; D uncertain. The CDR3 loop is CASSLSFYTEAFF. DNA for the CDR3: TGTGCCAGCAGCTTGTCATTTTACACTGAAGCTTTCTTT.